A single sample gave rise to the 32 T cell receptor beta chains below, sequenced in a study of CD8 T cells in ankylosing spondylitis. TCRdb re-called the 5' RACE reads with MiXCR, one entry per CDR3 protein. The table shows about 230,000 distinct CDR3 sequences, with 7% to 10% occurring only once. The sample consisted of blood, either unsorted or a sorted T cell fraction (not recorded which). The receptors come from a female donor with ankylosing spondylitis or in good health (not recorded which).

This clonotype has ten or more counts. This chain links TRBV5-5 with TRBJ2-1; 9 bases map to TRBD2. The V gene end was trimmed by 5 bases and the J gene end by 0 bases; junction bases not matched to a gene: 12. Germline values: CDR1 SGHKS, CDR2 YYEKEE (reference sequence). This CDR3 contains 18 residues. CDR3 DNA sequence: TGTGCCAGCAGGCTAGCGGGATTCCCCTCCGGCTCCTACAATGAGCAGTTCTTC. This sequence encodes CASRLAGFPSGSYNEQFF.

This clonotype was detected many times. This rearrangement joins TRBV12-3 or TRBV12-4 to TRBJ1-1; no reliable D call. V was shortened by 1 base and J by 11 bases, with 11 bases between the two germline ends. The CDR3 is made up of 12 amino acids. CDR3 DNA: TGTGCCAGCAGTTTAGTGACGGGCGGGGCTTTCTTT. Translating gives CASSLVTGGAFF.

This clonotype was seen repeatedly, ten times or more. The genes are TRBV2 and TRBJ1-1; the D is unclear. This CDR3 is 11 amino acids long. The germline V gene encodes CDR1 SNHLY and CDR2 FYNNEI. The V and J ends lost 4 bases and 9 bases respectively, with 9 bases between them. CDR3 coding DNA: TGTGCCAGCAGTGTGAGGAGCCAAGCTTTCTTT. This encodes CASSVRSQAFF.

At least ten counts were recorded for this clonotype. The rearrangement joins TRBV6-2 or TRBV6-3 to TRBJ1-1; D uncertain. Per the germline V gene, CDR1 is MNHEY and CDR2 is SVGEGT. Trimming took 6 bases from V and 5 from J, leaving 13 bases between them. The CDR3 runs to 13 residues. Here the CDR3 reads CASSFGGRTEAFF. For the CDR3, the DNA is TGTGCCAGCAGCTTCGGTGGAAGGACTGAAGCTTTCTTT.

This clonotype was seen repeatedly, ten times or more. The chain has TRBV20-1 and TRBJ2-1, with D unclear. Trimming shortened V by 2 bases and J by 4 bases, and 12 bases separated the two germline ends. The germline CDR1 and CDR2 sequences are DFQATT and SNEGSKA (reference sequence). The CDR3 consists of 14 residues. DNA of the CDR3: TGCAGTGCTAGAAGGCTTATTAATTACAATGAGCAGTTCTTC. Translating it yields CSARRLINYNEQFF.

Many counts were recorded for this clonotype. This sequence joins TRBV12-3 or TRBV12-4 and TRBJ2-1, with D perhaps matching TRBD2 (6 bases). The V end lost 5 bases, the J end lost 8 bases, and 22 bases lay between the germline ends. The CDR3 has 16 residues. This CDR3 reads CASSTSQGGLRDEQFF. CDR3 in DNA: TGTGCCAGCAGTACCTCCCAGGGAGGTTTAAGGGATGAGCAGTTCTTC.

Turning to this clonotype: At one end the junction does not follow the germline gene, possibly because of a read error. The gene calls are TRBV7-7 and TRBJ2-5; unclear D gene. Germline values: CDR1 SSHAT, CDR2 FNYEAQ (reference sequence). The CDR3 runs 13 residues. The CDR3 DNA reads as TGTGCTAGCAGTAAGGATAACCAAGAGACCCAGTACTTC. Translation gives CASSKDNQETQYF.

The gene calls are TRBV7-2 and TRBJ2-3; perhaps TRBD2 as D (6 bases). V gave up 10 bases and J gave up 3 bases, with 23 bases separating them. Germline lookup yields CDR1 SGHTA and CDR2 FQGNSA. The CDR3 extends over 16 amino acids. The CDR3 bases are TGTGCCACGGGCGGGGTTTATCCTGGTAGAACAGATACGCAGTATTTT. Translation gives CATGGVYPGRTDTQYF.

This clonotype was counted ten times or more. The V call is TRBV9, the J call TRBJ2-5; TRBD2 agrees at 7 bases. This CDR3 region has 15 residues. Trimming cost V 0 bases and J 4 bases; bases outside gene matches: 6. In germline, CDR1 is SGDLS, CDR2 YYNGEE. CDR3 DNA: TGTGCCAGCAGCGTAGTGGGCGGGAGTGGAGAGACCCAGTACTTC. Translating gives CASSVVGGSGETQYF.

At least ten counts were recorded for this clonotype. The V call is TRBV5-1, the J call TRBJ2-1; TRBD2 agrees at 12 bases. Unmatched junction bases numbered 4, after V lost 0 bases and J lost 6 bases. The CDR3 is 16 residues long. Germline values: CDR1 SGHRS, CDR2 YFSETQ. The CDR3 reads CASSLEGLAGSNEQFF. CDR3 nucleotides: TGCGCCAGCAGCTTGGAAGGACTAGCGGGAAGCAATGAGCAGTTCTTC. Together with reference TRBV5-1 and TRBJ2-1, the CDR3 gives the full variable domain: KAGVTQTPRYLIKTRGQQVTLSCSPISGHRSVSWYQQTPGQGLQFLFEYFSETQRNKGNFPGRFSGRQFSNSRSEMNVSTLELGDSALYLCASSLEGLAGSNEQFFGPGTRLTVL.

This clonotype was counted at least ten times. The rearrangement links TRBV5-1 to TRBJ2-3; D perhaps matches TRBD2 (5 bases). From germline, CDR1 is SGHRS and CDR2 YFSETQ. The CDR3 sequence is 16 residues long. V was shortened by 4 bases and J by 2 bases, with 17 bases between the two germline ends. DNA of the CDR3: TGCGCCAGCAGCGCGGACTTTTTGCCCCCCACAGATACGCAGTATTTT. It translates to CASSADFLPPTDTQYF.

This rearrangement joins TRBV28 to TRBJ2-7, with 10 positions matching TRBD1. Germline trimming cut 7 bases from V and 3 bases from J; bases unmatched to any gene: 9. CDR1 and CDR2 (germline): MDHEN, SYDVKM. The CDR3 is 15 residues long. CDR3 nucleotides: TGTGCCAGCAAGATCCCGGGACAGGGGTTCTACGAGCAGTACTTC. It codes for CASKIPGQGFYEQYF. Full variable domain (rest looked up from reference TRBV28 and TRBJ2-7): DVKVTQSSRYLVKRTGEKVFLECVQDMDHENMFWYRQDPGLGLRLIYFSYDVKMKEKGDIPEGYSVSREKKERFSLILESASTNQTSMYLCASKIPGQGFYEQYFGPGTRLTVT.

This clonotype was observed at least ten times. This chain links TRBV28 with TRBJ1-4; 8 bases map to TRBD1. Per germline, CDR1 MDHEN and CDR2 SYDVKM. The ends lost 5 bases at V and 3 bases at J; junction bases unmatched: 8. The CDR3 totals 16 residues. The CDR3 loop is CASSLPPGQANEKLFF. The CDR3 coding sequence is TGTGCCAGCAGTCTCCCGCCGGGACAGGCTAATGAAAAACTGTTTTTT.

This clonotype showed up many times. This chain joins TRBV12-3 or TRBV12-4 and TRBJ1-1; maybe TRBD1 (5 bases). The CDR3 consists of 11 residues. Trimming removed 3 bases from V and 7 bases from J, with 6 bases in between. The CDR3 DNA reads TGTGCCAGCAGTTTGGGGGGTGAAGCTTTCTTT. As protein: CASSLGGEAFF.

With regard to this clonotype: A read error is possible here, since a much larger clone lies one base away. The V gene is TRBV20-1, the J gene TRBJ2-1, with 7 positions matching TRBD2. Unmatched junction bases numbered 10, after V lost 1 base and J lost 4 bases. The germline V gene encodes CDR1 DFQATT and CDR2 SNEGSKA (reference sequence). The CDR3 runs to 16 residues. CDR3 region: CSARGGLVGGYNEQFF. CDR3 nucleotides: TGCAGTGCTAGAGGGGGTCTAGTGGGAGGGTACAATGAGCAGTTCTTC.

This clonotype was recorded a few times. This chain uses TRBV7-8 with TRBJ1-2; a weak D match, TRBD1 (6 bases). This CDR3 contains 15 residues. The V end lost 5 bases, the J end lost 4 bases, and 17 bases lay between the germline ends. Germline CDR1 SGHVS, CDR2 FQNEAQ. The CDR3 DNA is TGTGCCAGCAGCCCCGAGAGGGGACAAAGCTATGGCTACACCTTC. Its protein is CASSPERGQSYGYTF.

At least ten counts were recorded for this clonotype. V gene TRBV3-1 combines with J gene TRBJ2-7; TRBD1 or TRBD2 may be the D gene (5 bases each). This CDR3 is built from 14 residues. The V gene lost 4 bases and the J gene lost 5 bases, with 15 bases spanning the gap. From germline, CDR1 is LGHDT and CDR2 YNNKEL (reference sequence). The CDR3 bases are TGTGCCAGCAGCCTACGGGGCCAGGCGAACGAGCAGTACTTC. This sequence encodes CASSLRGQANEQYF.

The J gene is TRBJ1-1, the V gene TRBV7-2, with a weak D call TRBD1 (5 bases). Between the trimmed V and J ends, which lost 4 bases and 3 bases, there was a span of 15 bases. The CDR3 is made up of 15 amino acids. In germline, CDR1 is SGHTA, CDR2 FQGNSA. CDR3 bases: TGTGCCAGCAGCTCCGGGGGGTTGATGGACACTGAAGCTTTCTTT. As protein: CASSSGGLMDTEAFF.

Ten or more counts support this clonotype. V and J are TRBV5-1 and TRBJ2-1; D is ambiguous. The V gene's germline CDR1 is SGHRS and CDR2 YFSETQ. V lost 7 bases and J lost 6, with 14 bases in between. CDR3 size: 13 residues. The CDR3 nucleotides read TGCGCCAGCGGATCGACCGTGGGCAATGAGCAGTTCTTC. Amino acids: CASGSTVGNEQFF.

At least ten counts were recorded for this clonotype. The CDR3 loop reads CASSDPNTGELNEQYF. The CDR3 DNA follows: TGTGCCAGCAGCGACCCAAATACAGGGGAGTTGAACGAGCAGTACTTC. The J gene is TRBJ2-7, the V gene TRBV7-2; 7 nucleotides align to TRBD1. The CDR3 is made up of 16 amino acids. Germline V gene sequence: CDR1 SGHTA, CDR2 FQGNSA. V was clipped by 5 bases and J by 5 bases; unmatched bases: 15.

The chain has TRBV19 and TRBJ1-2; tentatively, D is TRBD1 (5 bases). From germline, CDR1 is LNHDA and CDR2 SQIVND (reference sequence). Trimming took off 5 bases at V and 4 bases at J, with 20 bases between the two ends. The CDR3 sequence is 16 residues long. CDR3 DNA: TGTGCCAGTAGTGGACATCATCAGGCCGAAAGCTATGGCTACACCTTC. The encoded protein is CASSGHHQAESYGYTF.

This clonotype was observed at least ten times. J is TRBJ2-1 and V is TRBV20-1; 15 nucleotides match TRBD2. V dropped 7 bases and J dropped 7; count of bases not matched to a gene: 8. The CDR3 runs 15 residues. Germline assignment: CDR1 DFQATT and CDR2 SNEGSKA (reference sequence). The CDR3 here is CSGTSGRANGNEQFF. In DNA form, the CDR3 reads TGCAGTGGGACTAGCGGGAGGGCTAACGGTAATGAGCAGTTCTTC.

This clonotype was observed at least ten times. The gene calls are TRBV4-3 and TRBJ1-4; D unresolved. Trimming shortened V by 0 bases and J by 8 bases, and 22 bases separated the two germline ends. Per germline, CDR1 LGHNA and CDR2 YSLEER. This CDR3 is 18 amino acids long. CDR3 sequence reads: CASSQDLLDRELDEKLFF. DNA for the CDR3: TGCGCCAGCAGCCAAGATCTTTTGGACCGAGAGCTGGACGAAAAACTGTTTTTT.

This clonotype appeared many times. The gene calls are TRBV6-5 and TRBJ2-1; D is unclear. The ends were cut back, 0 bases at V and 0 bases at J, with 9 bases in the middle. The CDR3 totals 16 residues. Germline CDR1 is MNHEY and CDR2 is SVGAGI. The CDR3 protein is CASSYSKQISYNEQFF. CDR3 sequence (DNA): TGTGCCAGCAGTTACTCGAAACAGATCTCCTACAATGAGCAGTTCTTC.

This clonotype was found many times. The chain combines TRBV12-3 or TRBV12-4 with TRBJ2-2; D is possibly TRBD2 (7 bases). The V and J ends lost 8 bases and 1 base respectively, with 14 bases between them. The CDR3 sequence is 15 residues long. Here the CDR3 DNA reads TGTGCCAGCTCCCCGGGGGGCTGGAACACCGGGGAGCTGTTTTTT. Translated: CASSPGGWNTGELFF.

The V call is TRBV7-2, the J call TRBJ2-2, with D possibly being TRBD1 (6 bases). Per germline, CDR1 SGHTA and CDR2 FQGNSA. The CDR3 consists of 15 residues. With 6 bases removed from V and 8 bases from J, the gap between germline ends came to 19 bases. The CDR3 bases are TGTGCCAGCAGGGATGGGACACCTCTGGGTGGGGAGCTGTTTTTT. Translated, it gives CASRDGTPLGGELFF.

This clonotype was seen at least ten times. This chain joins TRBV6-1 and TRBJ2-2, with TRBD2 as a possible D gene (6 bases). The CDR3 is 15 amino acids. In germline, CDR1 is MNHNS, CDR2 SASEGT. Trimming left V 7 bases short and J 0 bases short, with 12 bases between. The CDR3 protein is CASNGGYANTGELFF. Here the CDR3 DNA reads TGTGCCAGCAATGGGGGGTACGCGAACACCGGGGAGCTGTTTTTT.

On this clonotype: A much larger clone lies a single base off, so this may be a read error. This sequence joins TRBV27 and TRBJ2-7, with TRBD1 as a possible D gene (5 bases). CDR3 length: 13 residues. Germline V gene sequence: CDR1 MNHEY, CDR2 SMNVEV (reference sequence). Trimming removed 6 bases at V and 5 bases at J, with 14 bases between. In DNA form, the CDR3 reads TGTGCCAGCAGGAAACAGGTGGACCACGAGCAGTACTTC. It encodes CASRKQVDHEQYF.

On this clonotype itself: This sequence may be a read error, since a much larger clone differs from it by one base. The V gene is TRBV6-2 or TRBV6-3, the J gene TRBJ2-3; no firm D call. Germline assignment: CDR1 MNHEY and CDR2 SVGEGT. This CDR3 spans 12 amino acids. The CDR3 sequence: CVSSYTADTQYF. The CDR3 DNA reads TGTGTCAGCAGTTATACGGCAGATACGCAGTATTTT.

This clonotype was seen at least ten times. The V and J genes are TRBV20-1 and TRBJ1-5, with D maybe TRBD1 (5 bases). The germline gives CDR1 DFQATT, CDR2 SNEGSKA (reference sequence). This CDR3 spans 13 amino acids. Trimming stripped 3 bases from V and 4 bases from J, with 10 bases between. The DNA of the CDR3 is TGCAGTGCTAGTGGACAAGCGAATCAGCCCCAGCATTTT. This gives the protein CSASGQANQPQHF.

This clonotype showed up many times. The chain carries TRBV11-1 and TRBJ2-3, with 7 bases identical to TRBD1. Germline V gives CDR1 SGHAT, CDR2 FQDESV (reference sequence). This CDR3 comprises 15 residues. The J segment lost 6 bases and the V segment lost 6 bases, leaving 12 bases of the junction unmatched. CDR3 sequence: CASRARQGGLDTQYF. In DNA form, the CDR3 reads TGTGCCAGCAGGGCCCGACAGGGCGGCTTGGATACGCAGTATTTT.

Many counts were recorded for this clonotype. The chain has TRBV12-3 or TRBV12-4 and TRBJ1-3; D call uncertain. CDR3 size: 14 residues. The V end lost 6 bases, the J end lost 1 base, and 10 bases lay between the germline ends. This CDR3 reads CASRYPGSGNTIYF. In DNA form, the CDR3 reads TGTGCCAGCAGATACCCCGGGTCTGGAAACACCATATATTTT.